This T cell receptor beta chain was found in a study of T-cell reconstitution after alpha-beta-depleted transplantation in children. Molecular barcoding with unique molecular identifiers was used for the TCRbeta library. TCRdb re-analysed the PCR reads in MiXCR, keeping a single row per CDR3 protein. The sample gives around 360,000 distinct CDR3 sequences, approximately 10% of which show up once; around 2.4% is in the top ten. This clonotype was seen only a few times. Germline V CDR1 and CDR2: SGDLS, YYNGEE. The V segment lost 0 bases and the J segment 5 bases; nucleotides outside the gene matches: 5. The CDR3 has 15 residues.

The sample consisted of PBMCs from the stem cell graft donor, taken from the stem cell graft. This receptor was identified in a human donor who donated a stem cell graft to a child with acute lymphoblastic leukemia. The V gene is TRBV9, the J gene TRBJ2-3, with 8 bases that match TRBD2. CDR3 coding DNA: TGTGCCAGCAGCGTAGAGGGACTAGGGCAAGATACGCAGTATTTT. Its protein is CASSVEGLGQDTQYF.